The 19 T cell receptor beta chains given below trace back to one sample, sequenced in a study of circulating CD8 cells and anti-PD-1 response in melanoma. The QIAseq Immune Repertoire TCR panel built the libraries from 15 ng of total RNA. TCRdb re-called the reads through MiXCR, storing one row per CDR3 protein. In the table there are about 1,000 distinct CDR3 sequences, 5% to 5.5% of which are singletons. From live CD3+CD8+TCRalphabeta+ cells, four PD-1 and/or TIGIT subsets were sorted. Sample: CD8+ T cells from PBMCs, taken at baseline or after one month of anti-PD-1 therapy (not recorded which). These receptors originate from a human donor with melanoma.

This clonotype is categorized as large. This rearrangement joins TRBV27 to TRBJ2-7, with D uncertain. The CDR3 loop spans 13 amino acids. The germline V gene has CDR1 MNHEY and CDR2 SMNVEV (reference sequence). The V and J ends lost 0 bases and 0 bases respectively, with 3 bases between them. The CDR3 sequence is CASSLSTSYEQYF. CDR3 DNA: TGTGCCAGCAGTTTATCTACCTCCTACGAGCAGTACTTC.

This clonotype counts as large (0.1 to 1%). The chain is built from TRBV19 and TRBJ2-1; 12 bases are shared with TRBD2. The germline V gene has CDR1 LNHDA and CDR2 SQIVND (reference sequence). J was trimmed by 7 bases and V by 2 bases; bases with no gene match: 3. This CDR3 region has 15 residues. The CDR3 DNA follows: TGTGCCAGTAGTATACTAGCGGGGGGGCCTAATGAGCAGTTCTTC. This translates into CASSILAGGPNEQFF.

Remarks on this clonotype: A read error may be the cause here, since a much bigger clone is one base away. The rearrangement uses TRBV28 and TRBJ2-1, with D possibly matching TRBD2 (5 bases). There are 12 residues in the CDR3. The germline CDR1 and CDR2 sequences are MDHEN and SYDVKM. The CDR3 DNA sequence: TGTGCCAGCAGTACGCCGGGGAATGTGCAGTTCTTC. This codes for CASSTPGNVQFF.

This clonotype is large (0.1 to 1%) within its sample. This rearrangement joins TRBV27 to TRBJ2-1; D is uncertain. Trimming stripped 4 bases from V and 7 bases from J, with 8 bases between. Looked up from germline, CDR1 is MNHEY and CDR2 is SMNVEV (reference sequence). The length of the CDR3 is 12 residues. CDR3 loop: CASSYRGNEQFF. CDR3 DNA: TGTGCCAGCAGTTACCGTGGAAATGAGCAGTTCTTC.

The rearrangement joins TRBV19 to TRBJ2-7; D is uncertain. The V end was cut by 10 bases, the J end by 2 bases, with 12 bases between. The CDR3 loop spans 12 amino acids. CDR1 is LNHDA, CDR2 SQIVND, per germline (reference sequence). CDR3 sequence reads: CATETATYEQYF. The CDR3 DNA reads as TGTGCCACCGAGACCGCCACCTACGAGCAGTACTTC.

By share, this clonotype counts as large. This chain uses TRBV27 with TRBJ1-1; 11 bases align to TRBD1. J gave up 4 bases and V 6 bases, and 4 bases lay outside the gene matches. The CDR3 has 14 residues. Germline CDR1 and CDR2: MNHEY and SMNVEV (reference sequence). The CDR3 sequence is CASRGQGVPTEAFF. In nucleotides, the CDR3 is TGTGCCAGCAGGGGACAGGGGGTCCCCACTGAAGCTTTCTTT.

By share, this clonotype counts as medium-sized. The gene calls are TRBV20-1 and TRBJ2-7; no clear D. CDR3 length equals 14 residues. Per the germline V gene, CDR1 is DFQATT and CDR2 is SNEGSKA (reference sequence). The germline V and J ends were trimmed by 2 bases and 3 bases, with 14 bases remaining between them. The DNA of the CDR3 is TGCAGTGCTAGATTCGCAGGTGCTAACTACGAGCAGTACTTC. Translating it yields CSARFAGANYEQYF.

By share of the sample, this clonotype is medium-sized. The chain carries TRBV28 and TRBJ2-2, with unresolved D. The CDR3 runs 14 residues. V was pared by 3 bases and J by 7 bases, with 12 bases between. Germline-derived CDR1 and CDR2 are MDHEN and SYDVKM. The DNA for the CDR3 is TGTGCCAGCAGTTTGACTCCCGACGGCGGGGAGCTGTTTTTT. It translates to CASSLTPDGGELFF.

This clonotype came up a few times. The CDR3 region has the DNA TGTGCCAGCAGCCAAACGACCCGGGCACACAATGAGCAGTTCTTC. It specifies CASSQTTRAHNEQFF. The chain recombines TRBV28 with TRBJ2-1; D unclear. The germline gives CDR1 MDHEN, CDR2 SYDVKM. V was cut by 6 bases and J by 5 bases, with 17 bases left in between. The CDR3 totals 15 residues.

This clonotype is large (0.1 to 1%) by share. The V gene is TRBV19, the J gene TRBJ1-5; 8 bases are a match to TRBD1. Looked up from germline, CDR1 is LNHDA and CDR2 is SQIVND (reference sequence). The junction had 7 bases not matched to a gene; V was cut back by 6 bases and J by 3 bases. There are 15 residues in the CDR3. The CDR3 DNA follows: TGTGCCAGTAGCATGACAGGGGCGTTCAATCAGCCCCAGCATTTT. Its protein is CASSMTGAFNQPQHF.

This clonotype rates as medium-sized. The V call is TRBV4-2, the J call TRBJ2-3; TRBD2 is a possible D gene (5 bases). Germline V gene sequence: CDR1 LGHNA, CDR2 YNFKEQ. The length of the CDR3 is 16 residues. With 4 bases removed from V and 2 bases from J, the gap between germline ends came to 16 bases. CDR3 nucleotide sequence: TGTGCCAGCAGCCCGCGGGCACGGACTTTCACAGATACGCAGTATTTT. Residues: CASSPRARTFTDTQYF.

Within the sample, this clonotype is medium-sized. The chain employs TRBV20-1 and TRBJ1-2, with unresolved D. V was cut by 1 base and J by 4 bases, with 4 bases left in between. Germline lookup yields CDR1 DFQATT and CDR2 SNEGSKA (reference sequence). There are 11 residues in the CDR3. The DNA for the CDR3 is TGCAGTGCTAGAGTGTCCTATGGCTACACCTTC. Amino acid sequence: CSARVSYGYTF.

By proportion, this clonotype is medium-sized (0.01 to 0.1%). This chain uses TRBV28 with TRBJ1-6; TRBD1 agrees at 8 bases. The length of the CDR3 is 12 residues. The germline CDR1 and CDR2 sequences are MDHEN and SYDVKM. V trimming: 6 bases; J trimming: 13 bases; junction bases outside the gene matches: 5. The CDR3 sequence is CASSSDRGPLHF. CDR3 nucleotide sequence: TGTGCCAGCAGCTCCGACAGGGGCCCCCTCCACTTT.

By share, this clonotype counts as medium-sized. Germline and junction disagree at one end, which may indicate a read error. The chain has TRBV7-2 and TRBJ2-1; TRBD1 aligns across 9 bases. Looked up from germline, CDR1 is SGHTA and CDR2 is FQGNSA. The CDR3 runs 17 residues. The CDR3 here is CSSSLFFPGQGLNEQFF. The CDR3 coding sequence is TGTTCCAGCAGCCTTTTCTTTCCGGGACAGGGCCTCAATGAGCAGTTCTTC. The full variable domain, its missing parts supplied by reference TRBV7-2 and TRBJ2-1, is GAGVSQSPSNKVTEKGKDVELRCDPISGHTALYWYRQSLGQGLEFLIYFQGNSAPDKSGLPSDRFSAERTGGSVSTLTIQRTQQEDSAVYLCSSSLFFPGQGLNEQFFGPGTRLTVL.

This clonotype rates as large. This chain connects TRBV28 to TRBJ2-7; D possibly corresponds to TRBD1 (6 bases). The germline V gene encodes CDR1 MDHEN and CDR2 SYDVKM. Trimming removed 3 bases from V and 7 bases from J, with 16 bases in between. The CDR3 contains 14 residues. This CDR3 reads CASSLRQGSKEQYF. CDR3 nucleotides: TGTGCCAGCAGTTTGAGGCAGGGGAGTAAAGAGCAGTACTTC.

By share, this clonotype counts as medium-sized. V gene TRBV30 combines with J gene TRBJ1-1; D gene unclear. Germline loops: CDR1 GTSNPN, CDR2 SVGIG (reference sequence). This CDR3 contains 15 residues. The V and J ends lost 2 bases and 0 bases respectively, with 13 bases between them. The CDR3 DNA is TGTGCCTGGAGTCCCGGGGTCGGGTTGAACACTGAAGCTTTCTTT. The encoded protein is CAWSPGVGLNTEAFF.

V is TRBV5-6 and J is TRBJ2-4, with 8 bases aligning to TRBD1. The ends lost 0 bases at V and 6 bases at J; junction bases unmatched: 11. In germline, CDR1 is SGHDT, CDR2 YYEEEE. The CDR3 has 17 residues. The CDR3 nucleotides are TGTGCCAGCAGCTTGGTTGGACAGGGATCCTTAGGAAACATTCAGTACTTC. It yields the protein CASSLVGQGSLGNIQYF.

This clonotype is termed medium-sized (0.01 to 0.1%). The J gene is TRBJ2-7, the V gene TRBV5-4; D could derive from TRBD1 or TRBD2 (5 bases each). Trimming removed 0 bases at V and 0 bases at J, with 10 bases between. This CDR3 is 15 amino acids long. Looked up from germline, CDR1 is SGHNT and CDR2 is YYREEE (reference sequence). In DNA form, the CDR3 reads TGTGCCAGCAGCTTGGTAGGGACGGGCTCCTACGAGCAGTACTTC. Its protein is CASSLVGTGSYEQYF.

This clonotype rates as medium-sized (0.01 to 0.1%). The J gene is TRBJ2-2, the V gene TRBV19; 12 nucleotides align to TRBD2. V lost 5 bases, J lost 7 bases, and 5 bases stayed unmatched. The CDR3 spans 15 residues. Per germline, CDR1 LNHDA and CDR2 SQIVND (reference sequence). The CDR3 DNA is TGTGCCAGTAGTCCTAGCGGGAGGGGCGACGGGGAGCTGTTTTTT. Amino acids: CASSPSGRGDGELFF.